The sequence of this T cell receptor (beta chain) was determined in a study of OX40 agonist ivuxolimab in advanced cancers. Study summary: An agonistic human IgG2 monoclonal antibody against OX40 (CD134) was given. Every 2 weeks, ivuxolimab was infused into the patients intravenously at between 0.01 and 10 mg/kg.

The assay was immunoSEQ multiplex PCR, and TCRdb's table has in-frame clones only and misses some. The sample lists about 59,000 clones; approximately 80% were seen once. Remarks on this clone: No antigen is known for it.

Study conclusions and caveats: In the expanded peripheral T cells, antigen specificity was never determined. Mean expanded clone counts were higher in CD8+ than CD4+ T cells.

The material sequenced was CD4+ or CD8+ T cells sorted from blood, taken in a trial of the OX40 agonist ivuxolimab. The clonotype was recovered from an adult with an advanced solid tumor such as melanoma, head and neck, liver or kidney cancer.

The CDR3 DNA sequence: TGTGCCAGCAGTTTCGTGACAGGGGCCTACAATGAGCAGTTCTTC. Encoded protein: CASSFVTGAYNEQFF. The genes are TRBV27 and TRBJ2-1, with 8 bases identical to TRBD1. CDR1 is MNHEY, CDR2 SMNVEV, per germline (reference sequence). The CDR3 extends over 15 amino acids. The V gene end was trimmed by 3 bases and the J gene end by 2 bases; junction bases not matched to a gene: 3.